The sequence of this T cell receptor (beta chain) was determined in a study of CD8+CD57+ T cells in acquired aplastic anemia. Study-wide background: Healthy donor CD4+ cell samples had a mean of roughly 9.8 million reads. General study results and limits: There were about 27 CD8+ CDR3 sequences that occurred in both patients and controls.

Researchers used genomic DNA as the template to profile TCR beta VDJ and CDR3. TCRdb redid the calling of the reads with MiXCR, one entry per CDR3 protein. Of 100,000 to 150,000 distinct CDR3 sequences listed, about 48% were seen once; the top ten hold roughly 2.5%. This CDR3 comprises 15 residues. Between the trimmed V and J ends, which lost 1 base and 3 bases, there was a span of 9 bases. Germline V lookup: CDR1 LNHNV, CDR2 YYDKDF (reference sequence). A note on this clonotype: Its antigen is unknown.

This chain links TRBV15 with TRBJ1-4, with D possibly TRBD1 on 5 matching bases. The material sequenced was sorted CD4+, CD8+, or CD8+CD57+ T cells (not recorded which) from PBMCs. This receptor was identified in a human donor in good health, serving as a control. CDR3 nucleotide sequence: TGTGCCACCAGCAGAGGGGGGGAAGCTAATGAAAAACTGTTTTTT. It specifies CATSRGGEANEKLFF.